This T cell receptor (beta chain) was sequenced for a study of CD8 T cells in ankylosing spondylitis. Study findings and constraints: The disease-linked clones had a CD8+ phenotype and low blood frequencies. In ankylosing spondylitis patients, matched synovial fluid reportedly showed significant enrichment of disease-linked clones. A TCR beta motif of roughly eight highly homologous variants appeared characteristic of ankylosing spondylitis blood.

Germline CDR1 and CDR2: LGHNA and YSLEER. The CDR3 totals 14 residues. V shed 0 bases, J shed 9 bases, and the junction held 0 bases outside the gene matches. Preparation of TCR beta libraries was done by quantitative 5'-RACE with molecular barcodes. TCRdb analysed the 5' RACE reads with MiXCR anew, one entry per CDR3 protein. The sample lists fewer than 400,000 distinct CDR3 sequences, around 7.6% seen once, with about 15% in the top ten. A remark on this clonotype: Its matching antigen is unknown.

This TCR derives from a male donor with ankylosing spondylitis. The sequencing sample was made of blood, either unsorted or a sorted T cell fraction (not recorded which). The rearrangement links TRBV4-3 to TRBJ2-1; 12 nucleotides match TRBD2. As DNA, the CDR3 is TGCGCCAGCAGCCAAGAGGGACTAGCGGGTGAGCAGTTCTTC. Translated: CASSQEGLAGEQFF.